The 23 T cell receptor beta chains listed next were all sequenced from one sample in a study of cytomegalovirus exposure and HLA in healthy donors. The PCR ran on 60 Vbeta and 13 Jbeta primers. Clones were read by immunoSEQ multiplex PCR, and TCRdb kept only the in-frame ones, dropping some. The table lists around 64,000 clones, roughly 74% of them singletons. Sequencing was done on a sample of PBMCs. The receptors were sampled from a man aged 18 to 30 in good health and CMV-seropositive.

The rearrangement joins TRBV30 to TRBJ2-7; a possible D gene is TRBD1 (6 bases). The germline V and J ends were trimmed by 3 bases and 2 bases, with 14 bases remaining between them. This CDR3 has 14 amino acids. The germline V gene has CDR1 GTSNPN and CDR2 SVGIG (reference sequence). CDR3 protein: CAWRDPTGPYEQYF. CDR3 nucleotide sequence: TGTGCCTGGAGGGACCCTACAGGGCCCTACGAGCAGTACTTC. Complete variable domain (other parts from reference TRBV30 and TRBJ2-7): SQTIHQWPATLVQPVGSPLSLECTVEGTSNPNLYWYRQAAGRGLQLLFYSVGIGQISSEVPQNLSASRPQDRQFILSSKKLLLSDSGFYLCAWRDPTGPYEQYFGPGTRLTVT.

The rearrangement uses TRBV29-1 and TRBJ2-7; 10 bases agree with TRBD2. The CDR3 extends over 14 amino acids. Germline assignment: CDR1 SQVTM and CDR2 ANQGSEA. V gave up 1 base and J gave up 2 bases; unmatched junction bases: 2. The CDR3 nucleotides are TGCAGCGTTGAAGCCAGCGGGAGGGCCTACGAGCAGTACTTC. This sequence encodes CSVEASGRAYEQYF.

The J gene is TRBJ1-2, the V gene TRBV30, with 7 bases aligning to TRBD1. Germline-derived CDR1 and CDR2 are GTSNPN and SVGIG (reference sequence). The CDR3 length is 11 residues. The CDR3 DNA sequence: TGTGCGACTGAAGGGACAGCTGGCTACACCTTC. Its translation: CATEGTAGYTF.

This clone occurred once. The chain has TRBV9 and TRBJ2-3; TRBD2 might be the D (5 bases). V lost 1 base to trimming and J lost 3 bases, with 12 bases between them. CDR3 size: 15 residues. Germline loops: CDR1 SGDLS, CDR2 YYNGEE. Here the CDR3 reads CASSVTSFFTDTQYF. The CDR3 bases are TGTGCCAGCAGCGTAACTAGTTTTTTTACAGATACGCAGTATTTT.

The V call is TRBV2, the J call TRBJ2-2; D remains unclear. The CDR3 totals 15 residues. With 3 bases removed from V and 4 bases from J, the gap between germline ends came to 12 bases. Germline V gene sequence: CDR1 SNHLY, CDR2 FYNNEI. The CDR3 loop reads CASSDGSSGTGELFF. CDR3 coding DNA: TGTGCCAGCAGTGATGGCTCGTCGGGCACCGGGGAGCTGTTTTTT.

The chain links TRBV29-1 to TRBJ2-5; TRBD1 matches at 10 bases. This CDR3 contains 14 residues. The J segment lost 2 bases and the V segment lost 6 bases, leaving 6 bases of the junction unmatched. The V gene's germline CDR1 is SQVTM and CDR2 ANQGSEA. In nucleotides, the CDR3 is TGCAGCGTACGACAGGGGGCGCGGCAAGAGACCCAGTACTTC. Translating it yields CSVRQGARQETQYF.

This clone was observed a handful of times. The chain employs TRBV19 and TRBJ2-1, with TRBD1 matching 7 bases. Losses at the gene ends were 3 bases for V and 3 bases for J; bases not matched to a gene: 5. Germline V gene lookup returns CDR1 LNHDA and CDR2 SQIVND (reference sequence). The CDR3 runs to 15 residues. Written as DNA, the CDR3 is TGTGCCAGTAGTATTAGGCAGGGGGTCTACAATGAGCAGTTCTTC. Its translation is CASSIRQGVYNEQFF.

The gene calls are TRBV28 and TRBJ1-6; D gene ambiguous. The ends were cut back, 2 bases at V and 9 bases at J, with 11 bases in the middle. Germline V gene data show CDR1 as MDHEN and CDR2 as SYDVKM. This CDR3 comprises 14 residues. The CDR3 DNA reads as TGTGCCAGCAGTTTAGAAGGAGTTGGTTCACCCCTCCACTTT. Translation: CASSLEGVGSPLHF.

The chain employs TRBV4-1 and TRBJ2-3, with 8 bases fitting TRBD2. Germline trimming cut 9 bases from V and 1 base from J; bases unmatched to any gene: 3. Germline loops: CDR1 MGHRA, CDR2 YSYEKL. This CDR3 has 13 amino acids. The CDR3 region is CASKAGGTDTQYF. The CDR3 coding sequence is TGCGCCAGTAAAGCGGGGGGCACAGATACGCAGTATTTT.

CDR3 in amino acids: CASSGQRIDSGGYTF. In DNA form, the CDR3 reads TGTGCCAGCAGTGGCCAGAGGATAGACTCTGGAGGCTACACCTTC. The J gene is TRBJ1-2, the V gene TRBV2; no definite D call. V was clipped by 4 bases and J by 8 bases, with 20 bases between them. CDR1 SNHLY and CDR2 FYNNEI come from the germline V gene. The CDR3 contains 15 residues.

This clone was seen once. The chain is built from TRBV7-9 and TRBJ1-1; possible D gene TRBD1, 5 bases. The CDR3 consists of 14 residues. The V end lost 3 bases, the J end lost 0 bases, and 8 bases lay between the germline ends. Germline CDR1 reads SEHNR; CDR2 reads FQNEAQ (reference sequence). The CDR3 loop is CASSFGHLNTEAFF. The CDR3 DNA reads as TGTGCCAGCAGCTTTGGACATTTGAACACTGAAGCTTTCTTT.

This sequence joins TRBV4-2 and TRBJ2-6; D gene unclear. This CDR3 spans 15 amino acids. Trimming removed 0 bases from V and 2 bases from J, with 5 bases in between. Per the germline V gene, CDR1 is LGHNA and CDR2 is YNFKEQ. CDR3 nucleotides: TGTGCCAGCAGCCAAGATGGGCCTGGGGCCAACGTCCTGACTTTC. This sequence encodes CASSQDGPGANVLTF.

V gene TRBV19 combines with J gene TRBJ1-1; D is perhaps TRBD1 (6 bases). This CDR3 comprises 12 residues. CDR1 is LNHDA, CDR2 SQIVND, per germline (reference sequence). With 6 bases removed from V and 4 bases from J, the gap between germline ends came to 9 bases. This chain's CDR3 is CASSDRSTEAFF. Written as DNA, the CDR3 is TGTGCCAGTAGCGACAGGTCCACTGAAGCTTTCTTT.

V and J are TRBV30 and TRBJ1-6, with 8 bases matching TRBD1. V shed 8 bases and J 10 bases; nucleotides not matched to a gene: 10. Germline CDR1 is GTSNPN and CDR2 is SVGIG (reference sequence). The CDR3 consists of 13 residues. For the CDR3, the DNA is TGTGCCGGACAGACAGGGGTTAGCTCACCCCTCCACTTT. This translates into CAGQTGVSSPLHF.

The chain uses TRBV4-1 and TRBJ1-2; 7 bases match TRBD1. Trimming took 0 bases from V and 4 from J; bases not matched to a gene: 5. In germline, CDR1 is MGHRA, CDR2 YSYEKL. The CDR3 runs 15 residues. The DNA of the CDR3 is TGCGCCAGCAGCCAAGATTTGGCAGGGGGCTATGGCTACACCTTC. Protein product: CASSQDLAGGYGYTF.

The CDR3 DNA reads as TGTGCCAGCAGTTTTGGGGAGACGAGCTCCTACGAGCAGTACTTC. This encodes CASSFGETSSYEQYF. The chain couples TRBV28 to TRBJ2-7; D may be TRBD2 (5 bases). Germline values: CDR1 MDHEN, CDR2 SYDVKM. The CDR3 spans 15 residues. V lost 3 bases and J 0 bases, leaving 12 bases between the germline ends. Full variable domain (outside the CDR3, taken from reference TRBV28 and TRBJ2-7): DVKVTQSSRYLVKRTGEKVFLECVQDMDHENMFWYRQDPGLGLRLIYFSYDVKMKEKGDIPEGYSVSREKKERFSLILESASTNQTSMYLCASSFGETSSYEQYFGPGTRLTVT.

This clone was seen a single time. The V and J genes are TRBV5-6 and TRBJ2-7; a weak D match, TRBD1 (7 bases). This CDR3 has 13 amino acids. CDR1 and CDR2 from the germline V gene are SGHDT and YYEEEE. V was clipped by 4 bases and J by 5 bases, with 13 bases between them. CDR3 coding DNA: TGTGCCAGCAGCCAGGGGGGTATCCACGAGCAGTACTTC. Residues: CASSQGGIHEQYF.

The CDR3: CASSASLGTPYQPQHF. CDR3 in DNA: TGTGCCAGCAGCGCCTCTCTCGGGACACCTTATCAGCCCCAGCATTTT. J is TRBJ1-5 and V is TRBV21-1; no check of the table's D call, TRBD1, against the DNA was made. TRBV21-1 is assigned pseudogene status. This CDR3 is built from 16 residues.

The rearrangement joins TRBV2 to TRBJ1-3; perhaps TRBD1 as D (5 bases). Per the germline V gene, CDR1 is SNHLY and CDR2 is FYNNEI. CDR3 length: 13 residues. V was trimmed by 4 bases and J by 3 bases, leaving 7 bases between them. The CDR3 is CASSVQGGNTIYF. The DNA for the CDR3 is TGTGCCAGCAGTGTTCAGGGTGGAAACACCATATATTTT.

The chain has TRBV7-9 and TRBJ2-5, with D possibly TRBD2 on 5 matching bases. V was cut by 4 bases and J by 4 bases, with 16 bases left in between. Germline CDR1 is SEHNR and CDR2 is FQNEAQ (reference sequence). The CDR3 length is 15 residues. The CDR3 nucleotides read TGTGCCAGCAGCTCCGAGGACGGGGAGATAGAGACCCAGTACTTC. It translates to CASSSEDGEIETQYF.

The chain recombines TRBV27 with TRBJ1-6, with no clear D. Per germline, CDR1 MNHEY and CDR2 SMNVEV (reference sequence). The CDR3 length is 13 residues. Trimming took 8 bases from V and 7 from J, leaving 12 bases between them. The CDR3 nucleotides read TGTGCCAGCGGCCCCTTCAGAAATTCACCCCTCCACTTT. As protein: CASGPFRNSPLHF.

This chain links TRBV4-2 with TRBJ2-2, with a possible D match to TRBD1 (5 bases). The CDR3 has 16 amino acids. CDR1 LGHNA and CDR2 YNFKEQ come from the germline V gene. V dropped 0 bases and J dropped 0 bases, with 8 bases sitting between them. This chain's CDR3 is CASSQETGTNTGELFF. DNA of the CDR3: TGTGCCAGCAGCCAAGAAACAGGAACGAACACCGGGGAGCTGTTTTTT.

The V gene is TRBV29-1, the J gene TRBJ2-1; unclear D gene. Germline V CDR1 and CDR2: SQVTM, ANQGSEA. The CDR3 length is 11 residues. V was cut by 4 bases and J by 3 bases, with 4 bases left in between. DNA of the CDR3: TGCAGCGTTGTAGTCTACAATGAGCAGTTCTTC. Translating gives CSVVVYNEQFF.